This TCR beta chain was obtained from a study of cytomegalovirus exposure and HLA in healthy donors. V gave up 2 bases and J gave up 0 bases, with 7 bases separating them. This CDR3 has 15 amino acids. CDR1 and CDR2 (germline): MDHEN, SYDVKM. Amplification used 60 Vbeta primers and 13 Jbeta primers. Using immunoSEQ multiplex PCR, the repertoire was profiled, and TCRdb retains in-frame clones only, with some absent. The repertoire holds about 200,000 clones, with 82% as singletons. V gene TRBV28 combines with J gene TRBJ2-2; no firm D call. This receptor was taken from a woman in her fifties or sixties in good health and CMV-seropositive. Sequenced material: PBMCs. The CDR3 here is CASSLLSPNTGELFF. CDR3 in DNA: TGTGCCAGCAGTTTACTAAGCCCGAACACCGGGGAGCTGTTTTTT.